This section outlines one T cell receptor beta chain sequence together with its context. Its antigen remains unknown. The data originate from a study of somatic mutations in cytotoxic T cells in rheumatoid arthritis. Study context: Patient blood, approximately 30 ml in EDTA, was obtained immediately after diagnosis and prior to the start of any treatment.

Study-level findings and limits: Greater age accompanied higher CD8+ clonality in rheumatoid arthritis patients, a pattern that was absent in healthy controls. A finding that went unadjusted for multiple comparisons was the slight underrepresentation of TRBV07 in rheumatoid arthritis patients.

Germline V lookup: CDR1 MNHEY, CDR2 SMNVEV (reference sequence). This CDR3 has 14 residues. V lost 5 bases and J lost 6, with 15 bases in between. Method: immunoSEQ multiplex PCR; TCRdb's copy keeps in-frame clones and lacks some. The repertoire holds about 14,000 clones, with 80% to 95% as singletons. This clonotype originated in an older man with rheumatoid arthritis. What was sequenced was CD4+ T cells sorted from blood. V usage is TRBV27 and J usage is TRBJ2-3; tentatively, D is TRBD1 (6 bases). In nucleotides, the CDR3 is TGTGCCAGCAGTCCGAGGGACATCATTGATACGCAGTATTTT. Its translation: CASSPRDIIDTQYF.